These T cell receptor beta chains were read from a single sample in a study of shared clonotypes between healthy human individuals. The repertoire was sequenced with immunoSEQ multiplex PCR; TCRdb's copy has only in-frame clones and lacks some. The sample has more than 2,000,000 clones, more than 80% seen once. The source material was naive CD4+ T cells sorted from blood. These TCRs come from a man younger than 35 in good health. Each CDR3 is given with its conserved first and last residue. Each record gives: J gene, V gene, D gene, clone size, CDR3 protein, CDR3 DNA. A D gene is named only where the DNA matches it firmly. Only some rows state a clone size, as once, few, many or a class for expanded clones.

j_gene: TRBJ2-3
v_gene: TRBV10-1
d_gene: TRBD2
abundance: NA
CDR3aa: CASSEGLAGLTDTQYF
CDR3nt: TGCGCCAGCAGTGAAGGTCTAGCGGGACTTACAGATACGCAGTATTTT

j_gene: TRBJ2-3
v_gene: TRBV4-2
d_gene: NA
abundance: NA
CDR3aa: CASSQGGRDTDTQYF
CDR3nt: TGTGCCAGCAGCCAAGGTGGCAGGGATACAGATACGCAGTATTTT

j_gene: TRBJ2-3
v_gene: TRBV5-1
d_gene: NA
abundance: NA
CDR3aa: CASSLAQAQGTDTQYF
CDR3nt: TGCGCCAGCAGCTTGGCACAGGCCCAAGGTACAGATACGCAGTATTTT

j_gene: TRBJ1-4
v_gene: TRBV11-2
d_gene: TRBD1
abundance: NA
CDR3aa: CASSSTGQGSEKLFF
CDR3nt: TGTGCCAGCAGCTCGACGGGACAGGGAAGCGAAAAACTGTTTTTT

j_gene: TRBJ2-7
v_gene: TRBV5-4
d_gene: TRBD1
abundance: NA
CDR3aa: CASRDFPGGSYEQYF
CDR3nt: TGTGCCAGCAGAGACTTCCCAGGGGGATCCTACGAGCAGTACTTC

j_gene: TRBJ2-5
v_gene: TRBV5-6
d_gene: TRBD2
abundance: NA
CDR3aa: CASSLGASGKRWIETQYF
CDR3nt: TGTGCCAGCAGCTTGGGAGCTAGCGGGAAAAGATGGATAGAGACCCAGTACTTC

j_gene: TRBJ2-7
v_gene: TRBV12-5
d_gene: NA
abundance: NA
CDR3aa: CASGFRQGVAHEQYF
CDR3nt: TGTGCTAGTGGTTTTAGGCAGGGTGTCGCCCACGAGCAGTACTTC

j_gene: TRBJ1-1
v_gene: TRBV29-1
d_gene: TRBD1
abundance: NA
CDR3aa: CSVCRGLSPEAFF
CDR3nt: TGCAGCGTTTGCAGGGGGCTTTCACCTGAAGCTTTCTTT

j_gene: TRBJ2-3
v_gene: TRBV27
d_gene: TRBD2
abundance: NA
CDR3aa: CASSLRLAGGDTQYF
CDR3nt: TGTGCCAGCAGTTTACGGCTAGCGGGAGGAGATACGCAGTATTTT

j_gene: TRBJ2-3
v_gene: TRBV6-1
d_gene: NA
abundance: NA
CDR3aa: CASSVYSGSSTDTQYF
CDR3nt: TGTGCCAGCAGTGTCTATAGCGGATCTAGCACAGATACGCAGTATTTT

j_gene: TRBJ2-3
v_gene: TRBV7-2
d_gene: NA
abundance: NA
CDR3aa: CAGGGGNTDTQYF
CDR3nt: TGTGCCGGCGGGGGCGGGAATACAGATACGCAGTATTTT

j_gene: TRBJ2-7
v_gene: TRBV14
d_gene: NA
abundance: NA
CDR3aa: CASSQSGTGYYEQYF
CDR3nt: TGTGCCAGCAGCCAGTCTGGGACGGGTTATTACGAGCAGTACTTC

j_gene: TRBJ2-5
v_gene: TRBV5-1
d_gene: NA
abundance: NA
CDR3aa: CASSLEQETQYF
CDR3nt: TGCGCCAGCAGCTTGGAACAAGAGACCCAGTACTTC

j_gene: TRBJ2-1
v_gene: TRBV6-1
d_gene: NA
abundance: NA
CDR3aa: CASTRPVSLEQFF
CDR3nt: TGTGCCAGCACCCGCCCAGTCAGTCTTGAGCAGTTCTTC

j_gene: TRBJ2-1
v_gene: TRBV7-2
d_gene: TRBD2
abundance: NA
CDR3aa: CASSSISPGGDEQFF
CDR3nt: TGTGCCAGCAGCTCAATATCCCCGGGGGGGGATGAGCAGTTCTTC

j_gene: TRBJ1-4
v_gene: TRBV2
d_gene: NA
abundance: once
CDR3aa: CASRRAFMEKLFF
CDR3nt: TGTGCCAGCAGGAGGGCGTTTATGGAAAAACTGTTTTTT